The rows below give T cell receptor beta chains drawn from one sample of a study of cytomegalovirus exposure and HLA in healthy donors. The protocol was immunoSEQ multiplex PCR, while the TCRdb copy is restricted to in-frame clones and leaves out a portion. There are roughly 65,000 clones in the sample; around 80% occur only once, and roughly 4.7% lies in the top ten. Sequenced input: PBMCs. The receptors come from a woman younger than 45 in good health and CMV-seronegative. CDR3s include the opening cysteine and the closing phenylalanine or tryptophan. Fields, in order: J gene, V gene, CDR3 protein.

j_gene: TRBJ2-1
v_gene: TRBV27
CDR3aa: CASSLFGGDEQFF

j_gene: TRBJ1-1
v_gene: TRBV11-2
CDR3aa: CASSSGQGNTEAFF

j_gene: TRBJ2-2
v_gene: TRBV11-3
CDR3aa: CASSLALGTNTGELFF

j_gene: TRBJ1-2
v_gene: TRBV29-1
CDR3aa: CSVGRRISGYTF

j_gene: TRBJ1-3
v_gene: TRBV4-1
CDR3aa: CASSPGAGSSGNTIYF

j_gene: TRBJ2-3
v_gene: TRBV10-2
CDR3aa: CASSDSGMGTDTQYF

j_gene: TRBJ2-7
v_gene: TRBV6-5
CDR3aa: CASSYDGGGTYEQYF

j_gene: TRBJ1-5
v_gene: TRBV7-9
CDR3aa: CASSSPGTGNQPQHF

j_gene: TRBJ2-5
v_gene: TRBV7-9
CDR3aa: CASSLVAQGGETQYF

j_gene: TRBJ2-7
v_gene: TRBV6-1
CDR3aa: CASKAGQGSYEQYF

j_gene: TRBJ1-1
v_gene: TRBV12-5
CDR3aa: CASGSDRDGTEAFF

j_gene: TRBJ1-1
v_gene: TRBV28
CDR3aa: CASSLSGTGKEFTEAFF

j_gene: TRBJ2-5
v_gene: TRBV7-3
CDR3aa: CASSPGELGTQYF

j_gene: TRBJ1-1
v_gene: TRBV4-1
CDR3aa: CASRRTGRVYTEAFF

j_gene: TRBJ1-3
v_gene: TRBV30
CDR3aa: CAWSVGLSGPGNTIYF

j_gene: TRBJ2-5
v_gene: TRBV28
CDR3aa: CASSPGTGQETQYF

j_gene: TRBJ1-1
v_gene: TRBV6-5
CDR3aa: CASSLSVVNTEAFF

j_gene: TRBJ1-6
v_gene: TRBV28
CDR3aa: CASSLQGAHSPLHF

j_gene: TRBJ1-1
v_gene: TRBV27
CDR3aa: CASSIAGTVEAFF

j_gene: TRBJ1-1
v_gene: TRBV18
CDR3aa: CASSQTGQVNTEAFF